This T cell receptor beta chain was found in a study of neurological immune-mediated disorders (dated by TCRdb to the late 2010s). Context from the whole study: Among the approximately 35 multiple sclerosis patients, relapsing-remitting MS was present in some 30 and secondary progressive MS was present in 3. The study compared peripheral blood TCR-beta repertoires of HTLV-I-associated myelopathy (HAM/TSP) patients, multiple sclerosis patients and healthy controls using UMI-based sequencing. The approximately 96 TCR-beta libraries covered PBMC samples along with longitudinal samples, technical triplicates, and paired sorted CD4+ and CD8+ T-cell subsets. The cohort included approximately 70 subjects: roughly 15 with HAM/TSP, about 35 with multiple sclerosis, and 20 or so healthy controls.

cDNA was synthesized by template-switch 5'RACE using a primer with a 10-nucleotide random unique molecular identifier that tagged each TCR transcript. Each sequencing run produced over 180 million TCR-beta sequences covering 15-18 subjects. Total RNA was extracted with the RNeasy kit. Using the KAPA Real-time Library Amplification kit, TCR-beta VDJ regions were amplified with primers for the TCR constant region and the 5'RACE anchor. A first PCR added sample indexes and Illumina adaptors, after which a second PCR increased the library yield. After purification with Ampure beads, the TCR product of roughly 650 bp was size-selected on a 2% E-gel SizeSelection system. Before pooling, library quality was assessed on a Bioanalyzer, concentration was determined with Qubit, and library quantification was performed with the Kapa Library Quantification kit. An Illumina HiSeq 2500 was used to sequence the libraries paired-end at 2 x 150 bp. To increase sequence diversity, about 25-31% phiX was spiked into each library pool. Under the source paper's analysis protocol: Quality-filtered reads were processed with the UMI-based MiGEC pipeline, and over 85% of raw TCR sequences were removed by the MiGEC pipeline during error correction. VDJ genes were aligned to IMGT germline references, and each clonotype was defined by a unique CDR3 amino acid sequence together with V-J genes. Clonal expansion, Shannon diversity and CDR3 relatedness were evaluated with VDJtools (CalcPairwiseDistances, ClusterSamples), while phylogenetic trees were built in CLCbio workbench. A clone was classed as expanded if it had 8 or more unique UMIs, a cutoff based on coefficient-of-variation modelling across technical triplicates. Starting from the raw public reads, TCRdb applied fastp trimming at Q25, assembled clones with MiXCR and retained in-frame beta chains. Each record represents a unique CDR3 protein, reported with the most common genes and DNA among its rows. TCRdb assigned the V and J calls; the authors' analysis was not used. The sample profile shows about 66,000 distinct CDR3 sequences; around 5% of them were found once. 2.8% of the sample lies in the top ten.

From the germline V gene, CDR1 is SGHRS and CDR2 is YFSETQ. Here V drops 0 bases and J drops 4 bases, and the junction holds 0 bases not matched to any gene. The CDR3, cysteine through phenylalanine, is 14 amino acids long. Only the CDR3 portion is preserved as DNA: 42 bases, with reading frame beginning at the first base. The paper's findings and limits, for the study overall: Repertoires from 18 of 34 MS patients were grouped by phylogenetic analysis into a cluster of related CDR3 sequences, suggesting a possible repertoire-level signature. No association of the MS cluster with clinical or MRI features was observed, and the need for larger cohorts was stated by the authors. TCR clonal expansion was highest in HAM/TSP patients and lowest in MS patients, with MS patients falling below even healthy controls. No identical CDR3 amino acid sequences were shared among expanded clones across subjects, suggesting private TCR-beta repertoires in all groups.

In its sample, this clonotype was seen many times. What antigen it recognizes has not been identified. Base qualities are not provided; no much larger clone lies one nucleotide away. Unsorted PBMC libraries were generated from 2 million PBMCs stored in RNAlater at -80 °C until RNA extraction. Multiple sclerosis patients were enrolled in a US clinical protocol under which disease progression was evaluated by magnetic resonance imaging. PBMCs were separated from peripheral blood using Ficoll-Hypaque density gradient centrifugation and then cryopreserved in liquid nitrogen. The sample was PBMCs. The V and J genes are TRBV5-1 and TRBJ1-4, and 7 junctional nucleotides match TRBD1. This TCR was recovered from a woman in her 30s with multiple sclerosis. For the CDR3, the sequence is CASSLGQGNEKLFF. The nucleotide sequence reads TGCGCCAGCAGCTTGGGACAGGGTAATGAAAAACTGTTTTTT.